One and the same sample provided the 9 T cell receptor beta chains below, sequenced in a study of blood T cells in healthy people across ages. The authors ran a second PCR of 7 to 11 cycles using a sample-barcoded 5' primer and a J-beta primer mix. Using its own MiXCR run on the 5' RACE reads, TCRdb lists one record per CDR3 protein. The table lists under 1,100,000 distinct CDR3 sequences, almost 25% of them singletons. The data were also submitted as part of a second study, on T cells of mothers and their children.

The sequenced material came from blood. These receptors were collected from a girl between 2 and 10 years old in good health.

The chain couples TRBV20-1 to TRBJ1-6; D is possibly TRBD1 (5 bases). Looked up from germline, CDR1 is DFQATT and CDR2 is SNEGSKA (reference sequence). The V and J ends lost 0 bases and 9 bases respectively, with 15 bases between them. The CDR3 runs to 15 residues. DNA for the CDR3: TGCAGTGCTAGAGATCCCAGGGAAGGCAGTTCACCCCTCCACTTT. The encoded protein is CSARDPREGSSPLHF.

The V and J genes are TRBV4-2 and TRBJ2-7, with D maybe TRBD2 (5 bases). CDR1 and CDR2 from the germline V gene are LGHNA and YNFKEQ. V gave up 1 base and J gave up 5 bases, with 12 bases separating them. CDR3 length equals 14 residues. For the CDR3, the DNA is TGTGCCAGCAGCCAAGGCTCGGCGGGCGACGAGCAGTACTTC. Encoded protein: CASSQGSAGDEQYF.

The chain combines TRBV5-1 with TRBJ2-1, with 9 bases that match TRBD2. The CDR3 is made up of 16 amino acids. Trimming at V came to 3 bases and at J to 4 bases, leaving 8 bases not matched to a gene. Germline lookup yields CDR1 SGHRS and CDR2 YFSETQ. CDR3 in DNA: TGCGCCAGCAGCTCCGATCTAGCGGGGCTATACAATGAGCAGTTCTTC. Translated: CASSSDLAGLYNEQFF.

J is TRBJ1-1 and V is TRBV6-2 or TRBV6-3, with TRBD1 identical over 7 bases. CDR1 is MNHEY and CDR2 is SVGEGT in the germline V gene. V was clipped by 7 bases and J by 4 bases; unmatched bases: 21. This CDR3 has 18 residues. CDR3 amino acids: CASTPLTGAVTVGTEAFF. CDR3 in DNA: TGTGCCAGCACCCCTCTCACAGGGGCGGTAACAGTGGGCACTGAAGCTTTCTTT.

This rearrangement joins TRBV28 to TRBJ2-5; 9 bases fit TRBD2. Per the germline V gene, CDR1 is MDHEN and CDR2 is SYDVKM. The trim removed 1 base at V and 2 bases at J, leaving 5 bases unmatched. The CDR3 has 16 amino acids. CDR3 sequence: CASSLSPSGVQETQYF. CDR3 sequence (DNA): TGTGCCAGCAGTTTATCCCCTAGCGGGGTACAAGAGACCCAGTACTTC. Supplemented by reference TRBV28 and TRBJ2-5, the full variable domain reads DVKVTQSSRYLVKRTGEKVFLECVQDMDHENMFWYRQDPGLGLRLIYFSYDVKMKEKGDIPEGYSVSREKKERFSLILESASTNQTSMYLCASSLSPSGVQETQYFGPGTRLLVL.

The genes are TRBV12-3 or TRBV12-4 and TRBJ2-1; 7 positions agree with TRBD2. This CDR3 is built from 13 residues. The ends lost 7 bases at V and 9 bases at J; junction bases unmatched: 9. CDR3 nucleotides: TGTGCCAGCACCGAGCGGGAAAAGGGTGAGCAGTTCTTC. Translating gives CASTEREKGEQFF.

In DNA form, the CDR3 reads TGTGCCAGCAGCTTTGGTAACAGCGGGGAGGACTCCGAGCAGTACTTC. Its translation is CASSFGNSGEDSEQYF. The chain has TRBV7-9 and TRBJ2-7; TRBD2 aligns across 7 bases. Germline CDR1 and CDR2: SEHNR and FQNEAQ (reference sequence). The length of the CDR3 is 16 residues. The V gene end was trimmed by 3 bases and the J gene end by 6 bases; junction bases not matched to a gene: 14.

This clonotype was counted at least ten times. V is TRBV20-1 and J is TRBJ2-1; D ambiguous. Germline V gene lookup returns CDR1 DFQATT and CDR2 SNEGSKA (reference sequence). The CDR3 is made up of 12 amino acids. V gave up 2 bases and J gave up 9 bases, with 11 bases separating them. This CDR3 reads CSARRLFREQFF. The CDR3 DNA reads TGCAGTGCTAGACGATTATTCCGTGAGCAGTTCTTC.

As concerns this clonotype: The junction departs from the called germline gene at one end, perhaps through a read error. The genes are TRBV20-1 and TRBJ1-1; perhaps TRBD1 as D (6 bases). Germline values: CDR1 DFQATT, CDR2 SNEGSKA (reference sequence). CDR3 size: 12 residues. The CDR3 region is CSATQGFTEALF. CDR3 DNA: TGCAGTGCTACGCAGGGGTTCACTGAAGCTCTCTTT.